This TCR beta chain was recorded in a study of blood T cell repertoires in COVID-19. Study-wide background: Whether acute or convalescent, the COVID-19 samples came from the United States, Italy and Spain. T cells, B-cell-depleted T cells, or PBMCs supplied cDNA or gDNA.

As processed by the authors: Reference gene primer amplification yielded estimated nucleated cell counts. Profiled with immunoSEQ multiplex PCR; TCRdb holds only in-frame clones, not every one. V, J and clone size are taken as reported in that table, and D and trimming were inferred from the DNA itself. The sample holds approximately 300,000 clones, roughly 89% seen once. The CDR3 is made up of 13 amino acids. The germline gives CDR1 SQVTM, CDR2 ANQGSEA. Trimming cost V 3 bases and J 3 bases, with 8 bases left between them. The TCR originated in a man aged 55 to 70 who had recovered from COVID-19. Sequenced input: PBMCs or T cells enriched from blood (not recorded which). This chain uses TRBV29-1 with TRBJ2-2; unclear D gene. The CDR3 sequence: CSVDPIHTGELFF. CDR3 nucleotides: TGCAGCGTTGATCCTATCCACACCGGGGAGCTGTTTTTT.